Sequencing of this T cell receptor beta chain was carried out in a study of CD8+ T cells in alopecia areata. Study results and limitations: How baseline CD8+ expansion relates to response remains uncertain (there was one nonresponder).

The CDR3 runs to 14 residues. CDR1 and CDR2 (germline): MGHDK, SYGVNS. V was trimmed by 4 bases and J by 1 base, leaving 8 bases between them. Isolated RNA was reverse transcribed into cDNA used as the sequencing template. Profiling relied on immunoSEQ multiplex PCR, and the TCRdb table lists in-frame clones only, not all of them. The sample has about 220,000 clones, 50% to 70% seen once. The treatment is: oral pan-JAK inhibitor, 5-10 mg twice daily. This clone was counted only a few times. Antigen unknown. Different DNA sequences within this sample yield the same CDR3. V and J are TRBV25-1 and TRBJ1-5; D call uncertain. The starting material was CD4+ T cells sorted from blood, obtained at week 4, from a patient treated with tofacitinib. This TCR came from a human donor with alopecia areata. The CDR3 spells CASSVTGSNQPQHF. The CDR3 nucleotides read TGTGCCAGCAGTGTTACGGGGAGCAATCAGCCCCAGCATTTT.